This T cell receptor (beta chain) came from a study of graft-versus-host responses after intestinal transplantation. Study-level background: Recipients had multivisceral, liver-intestinal, or isolated intestinal transplants. After anti-thymocyte globulin induction, recipients took tacrolimus and steroids for three to four years.

With 4 bases clipped from V and 5 bases from J, the junction kept 11 bases outside the gene matches. This CDR3 has 16 residues. Germline assignment: CDR1 SGHDN and CDR2 FVKESK. As for this clone: Its cognate antigen is unknown.

Some clones are missing from TCRdb's copy, which holds only in-frame ones; the method was immunoSEQ multiplex PCR. The table has 95,000 to 110,000 clones, about 90% seen once; the top ten hold 0.9%. Regarding the study as a whole: Marrow from the recipient contained GvH clones, some of which had appeared first in ileum or blood. Early declines in HvG clones that occurred post-transplant were associated with peak circulating GvH clone levels.

The source was unstimulated CD4+ T cells sorted from spleen or lymph node cells, collected before intestinal transplant. The chain employs TRBV14 and TRBJ2-7, with TRBD1 identical over 10 bases. This receptor was taken from a human donor who received an intestinal transplant. The CDR3 nucleotides are TGTGCCAGCAGCCGGGGCTCGGACAGGGGGGACCACGAGCAGTACTTC. Protein product: CASSRGSDRGDHEQYF.